The entry that follows covers one TCR beta chain sequence. The antigen is undetermined. This entry is derived from a study of brain T cells in children with intractable seizures. Study-wide findings and caveats: Only CDR3 sequence similarity suggested viral specificity, without known HCMV serostatus. Clones missing pre-surgery may reflect undersampling of that blood sample.

Time point defined: blood from clinic visit 5 months post-surgery; TSC patient then seizure free. Sequencing was limited to surgery cases with top T cell transcript signatures in brain tissue. At least one anti-epileptic drug was given before surgery. Trimming removed 9 bases from V and 6 bases from J, with 17 bases in between. The CDR3 has 13 residues. Germline V gene data show CDR1 as MNHEY and CDR2 as SVGAGI. Some clones are missing from TCRdb's copy, which holds only in-frame ones; the method was immunoSEQ multiplex PCR. The sample yields about 340,000 clones, about 93% seen once. The source is a boy under three years old with tuberous sclerosis and intractable seizures. The V and J genes are TRBV6-5 and TRBJ1-2; D gene unclear. The input for sequencing was peripheral blood, taken less than 6 months after surgery. The CDR3 protein is CASSPERRDGYTF. DNA of the CDR3: TGTGCCAGTTCCCCCGAAAGGAGGGATGGCTACACCTTC.